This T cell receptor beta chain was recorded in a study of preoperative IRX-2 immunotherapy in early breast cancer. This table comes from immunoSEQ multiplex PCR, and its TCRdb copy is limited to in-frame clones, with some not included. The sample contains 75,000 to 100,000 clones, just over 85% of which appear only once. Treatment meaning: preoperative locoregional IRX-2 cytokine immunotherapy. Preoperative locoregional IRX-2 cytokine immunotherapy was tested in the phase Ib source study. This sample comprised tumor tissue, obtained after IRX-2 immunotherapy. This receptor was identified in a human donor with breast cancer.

CDR3 protein: CSGQAGVGEQYF. The CDR3 region has the DNA TGCAGCGGCCAGGCAGGGGTAGGGGAGCAGTACTTC. The chain recombines TRBV29-1 with TRBJ2-7; D may be TRBD1 (6 bases). The V end was cut by 7 bases, the J end by 7 bases, with 17 bases between. CDR3 length equals 12 residues. Germline lookup yields CDR1 SQVTM and CDR2 ANQGSEA.